Shown below are 3 T cell receptor beta chains from a single sample sequenced in a study of blood T cells in healthy people across ages. The use of a sample-barcoded 5' primer and a J-beta primer mix characterized a second PCR of roughly 7 to 11 cycles. One entry per CDR3 protein, called by TCRdb with MiXCR from the 5' RACE reads. The table shows just under 900,000 distinct CDR3 sequences, with about 30% occurring only once. Sequencing was carried out using blood. The receptors stem from a woman of 80 years or more in good health.

A word on this clonotype: With a much larger clone just one base away, this may be a read error. J is TRBJ2-5 and V is TRBV28, with D tentatively TRBD1 or TRBD2 (6 bases each). Looked up from germline, CDR1 is MDHEN and CDR2 is SYDVKM. The CDR3 has 15 residues. CDR3 nucleotide sequence: TGTGCCAGCAGTACCTACTACCGGGGGCAAGGGACCCAGTACTTC. It codes for CASSTYYRGQGTQYF.

On this clonotype itself: One base away lies a much larger clone, so this may be a sequencing read error. The rearrangement links TRBV20-1 to TRBJ2-6, with D perhaps matching TRBD1 (5 bases). This CDR3 region has 14 residues. Germline values: CDR1 DFQATT, CDR2 SNEGSKA (reference sequence). The CDR3 region has the DNA TGCAGTGCTAGCGACAGCCCTGGGGCCAACGTCCGGACTTTC. It translates to CSASDSPGANVRTF.

In this sample, this clonotype turned up many times. The chain uses TRBV4-3 and TRBJ2-5; the match to TRBD2 covers 10 bases. The V gene's germline CDR1 is LGHNA and CDR2 YSLEER. This CDR3 has 15 amino acids. V gave up 4 bases and J gave up 2 bases; unmatched junction bases: 4. CDR3 in amino acids: CASSPRTSGQETQYF. The CDR3 nucleotides read TGCGCCAGCAGCCCGAGGACTAGCGGACAAGAGACCCAGTACTTC.